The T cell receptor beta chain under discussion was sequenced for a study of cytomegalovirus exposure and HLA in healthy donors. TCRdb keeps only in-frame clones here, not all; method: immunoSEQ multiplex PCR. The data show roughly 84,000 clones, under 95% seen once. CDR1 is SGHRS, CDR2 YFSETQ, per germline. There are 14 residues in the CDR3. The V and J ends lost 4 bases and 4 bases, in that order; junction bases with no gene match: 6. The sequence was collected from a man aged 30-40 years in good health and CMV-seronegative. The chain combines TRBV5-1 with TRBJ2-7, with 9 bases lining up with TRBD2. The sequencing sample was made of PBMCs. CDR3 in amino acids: CASSGRGRAYEQYF. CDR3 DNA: TGCGCCAGCAGCGGTCGCGGGAGGGCTTACGAGCAGTACTTC.